The 11 T cell receptor beta chains below come from one sample, sequenced in a study of cytomegalovirus exposure and HLA in healthy donors. PCR primers comprised 60 Vbeta and 13 Jbeta primers. Profiled with immunoSEQ multiplex PCR; TCRdb holds only in-frame clones, not every one. This table has fewer than 300,000 clones, about nine tenths appearing once. Input material: PBMCs. All receptors derive from a middle-aged man in good health and CMV-seropositive.

The chain combines TRBV7-9 with TRBJ2-7, with 10 bases aligning to TRBD2. This CDR3 has 15 amino acids. Germline CDR1 SEHNR, CDR2 FQNEAQ (reference sequence). Trimming removed 5 bases from V and 2 bases from J; junction bases left unmatched: 6. This chain's CDR3 is CASSDGLAVTYEQYF. CDR3 DNA sequence: TGTGCCAGCAGCGACGGACTAGCGGTCACCTACGAGCAGTACTTC.

J is TRBJ2-3 and V is TRBV28, with 8 positions matching TRBD2. The CDR3 runs to 16 residues. V lost 8 bases to trimming and J lost 0 bases; unmatched junction nucleotides: 10. Germline-derived CDR1 and CDR2 are MDHEN and SYDVKM. CDR3 protein: CASPKVLAASTDTQYF. The CDR3 DNA reads TGTGCCAGCCCCAAAGTACTAGCGGCGAGCACAGATACGCAGTATTTT.

The V and J genes are TRBV28 and TRBJ1-1; TRBD1 aligns across 8 bases. Germline assignment: CDR1 MDHEN and CDR2 SYDVKM. The CDR3 spans 15 residues. V shed 5 bases, J shed 4 bases, and the junction held 9 bases outside the gene matches. CDR3 loop: CASSQGQGGFTEAFF. In nucleotides, the CDR3 is TGTGCCAGCAGTCAAGGACAGGGAGGTTTCACTGAAGCTTTCTTT.

The chain joins TRBV4-2 to TRBJ2-7; 9 positions agree with TRBD1. The CDR3 extends over 18 amino acids. The germline gives CDR1 LGHNA, CDR2 YNFKEQ. The V and J ends lost 1 base and 0 bases, in that order; junction bases with no gene match: 10. This CDR3 is CASSQGQPRDRASYEQYF. In DNA form, the CDR3 reads TGTGCCAGCAGCCAAGGTCAACCTCGGGACAGGGCCTCCTACGAGCAGTACTTC.

The V and J genes are TRBV2 and TRBJ2-7, with 7 bases aligning to TRBD2. Germline assignment: CDR1 SNHLY and CDR2 FYNNEI. The CDR3 is 17 residues long. With V trimmed by 0 bases and J by 3 bases, 11 bases remained unmatched. CDR3 in amino acids: CASSEAVLQRGDYEQYF. The DNA of the CDR3 is TGTGCCAGCAGTGAAGCTGTTCTCCAGCGGGGAGACTACGAGCAGTACTTC.

The rearrangement uses TRBV7-2 and TRBJ1-5; 7 bases match TRBD1. CDR3 length: 13 residues. CDR1 is SGHTA, CDR2 FQGNSA, per germline. Trimming removed 4 bases from V and 4 bases from J; junction bases left unmatched: 1. The CDR3: CASSSQGNQPQHF. DNA for the CDR3: TGTGCCAGCAGCTCACAGGGGAATCAGCCCCAGCATTTT.

The chain joins TRBV4-1 to TRBJ2-1; possible D gene TRBD2, 6 bases. The germline V and J ends were trimmed by 3 bases and 6 bases, with 18 bases remaining between them. Germline lookup yields CDR1 MGHRA and CDR2 YSYEKL. The CDR3 runs 16 residues. The CDR3 DNA is TGCGCCAGCAGCCATGCGCCCCCGGGCGGGGCCAATGAGCAGTTCTTC. Encoded protein: CASSHAPPGGANEQFF.

The V and J genes are TRBV5-6 and TRBJ2-7; 8 nucleotides align to TRBD2. The ends lost 1 base at V and 4 bases at J; junction bases unmatched: 10. Germline V gene lookup returns CDR1 SGHDT and CDR2 YYEEEE. The CDR3 loop spans 16 amino acids. The DNA for the CDR3 is TGTGCCAGCAGCTTGAGGGTGCCTAGCGGGTCGTACGAGCAGTACTTC. It translates to CASSLRVPSGSYEQYF.

CDR3 sequence reads: CASSLGSNEKLFF. For the CDR3, the DNA is TGTGCCAGCAGTTTAGGCAGTAATGAAAAACTGTTTTTT. This chain uses TRBV28 with TRBJ1-4; no clear D gene. Per the germline V gene, CDR1 is MDHEN and CDR2 is SYDVKM. V dropped 2 bases and J dropped 4 bases, with 5 bases sitting between them. CDR3 length equals 13 residues. Using reference TRBV28 and TRBJ1-4 for the parts outside the CDR3, the full variable domain is DVKVTQSSRYLVKRTGEKVFLECVQDMDHENMFWYRQDPGLGLRLIYFSYDVKMKEKGDIPEGYSVSREKKERFSLILESASTNQTSMYLCASSLGSNEKLFFGSGTQLSVL.

V gene TRBV20-1 combines with J gene TRBJ2-1, with D uncertain. Trimming left V 3 bases short and J 15 bases short, with 15 bases between. The CDR3 loop spans 11 amino acids. CDR1 is DFQATT and CDR2 is SNEGSKA in the germline V gene (reference sequence). This chain's CDR3 is CSASSQFLPFF. CDR3 in DNA: TGCAGTGCTAGTTCCCAGTTTCTTCCGTTCTTC.

The CDR3 nucleotides read TGTGCCAGCAGCCCCAGCGGGAGGGCCTACGAGCAGTACTTC. Translated: CASSPSGRAYEQYF. The rearrangement uses TRBV13 and TRBJ2-7, with TRBD2 matching 10 bases. Trimming removed 5 bases from V and 2 bases from J; junction bases left unmatched: 3. CDR1 and CDR2 (germline): PRHDT, FYEKMQ (reference sequence). The CDR3 is made up of 14 amino acids.